Below, 31 T cell receptor beta chains from the same sample are listed, as sequenced in a study of OX40 agonist ivuxolimab in advanced cancers. Here immunoSEQ multiplex PCR was the method, and the copy in TCRdb shows in-frame clones only, minus some. The sample lists more than 45,000 clones; approximately 84% were seen once. Sequenced material: CD4+ or CD8+ T cells sorted from blood, taken in a trial of the OX40 agonist ivuxolimab. The receptor source for this set is an adult with an advanced solid tumor such as melanoma, head and neck, liver or kidney cancer.

CDR3: CASRRGQRVGEQYF. For the CDR3, the DNA is TGTGCCAGCAGGAGGGGGCAGCGGGTCGGCGAGCAGTACTTC. The chain carries TRBV7-6 and TRBJ2-7; D possibly corresponds to TRBD1 (7 bases). With 6 bases removed from V and 6 bases from J, the gap between germline ends came to 18 bases. There are 14 residues in the CDR3. Germline V gene sequence: CDR1 SGHVS, CDR2 FNYEAQ.

The chain uses TRBV5-8 and TRBJ2-1; 15 nucleotides match TRBD2. There are 16 residues in the CDR3. Germline V CDR1 and CDR2: SGHTS, YDEGEE. With 4 bases clipped from V and 7 bases from J, the junction kept 6 bases outside the gene matches. This CDR3 reads CASSKGLAGGGNEQFF. The CDR3 DNA follows: TGTGCCAGCAGCAAGGGACTAGCGGGGGGTGGAAATGAGCAGTTCTTC.

This clone has just a few counts. This chain links TRBV4-1 with TRBJ2-7; 7 bases agree with TRBD1. With V trimmed by 1 base and J by 2 bases, 8 bases remained unmatched. This CDR3 is built from 16 residues. Germline V gene sequence: CDR1 MGHRA, CDR2 YSYEKL. The DNA of the CDR3 is TGCGCCAGCAGCCAAGGGGTCCGGGACAGAGCCTACGAGCAGTACTTC. Residues: CASSQGVRDRAYEQYF.

V and J are TRBV30 and TRBJ1-5, with 7 nucleotides matching TRBD1. J was trimmed by 11 bases and V by 2 bases; bases with no gene match: 18. Germline CDR1 reads GTSNPN; CDR2 reads SVGIG (reference sequence). The CDR3 is made up of 16 amino acids. This CDR3 reads CAWSSEGTAGTGAQHF. CDR3 DNA sequence: TGTGCCTGGAGTTCGGAGGGCACAGCGGGTACAGGGGCCCAGCATTTT.

The genes are TRBV7-6 and TRBJ2-5; D is unclear. The germline V and J ends were trimmed by 7 bases and 2 bases, with 14 bases remaining between them. This CDR3 spans 14 amino acids. Germline CDR1 and CDR2: SGHVS and FNYEAQ. The CDR3 region has the DNA TGTGCCAGCACCCGCACGGAACGACAAGAGACCCAGTACTTC. Translated, it gives CASTRTERQETQYF.

V is TRBV11-1 and J is TRBJ2-3, with 8 bases identical to TRBD1. The CDR3 is 15 residues long. Looked up from germline, CDR1 is SGHAT and CDR2 is FQDESV (reference sequence). With V trimmed by 6 bases and J by 6 bases, 11 bases remained unmatched. CDR3 coding DNA: TGTGCCAGCAGTCCTTCAGGGGGCCGGGTGGATACGCAGTATTTT. It is translated as CASSPSGGRVDTQYF.

The genes are TRBV2 and TRBJ1-3; the D gene is possibly TRBD1 (5 bases). This CDR3 contains 13 residues. The V gene's germline CDR1 is SNHLY and CDR2 FYNNEI. V lost 5 bases and J 2 bases, leaving 7 bases between the germline ends. The chain's CDR3 is CASSQGAGNTIYF. The CDR3 DNA is TGTGCCAGCAGTCAGGGAGCTGGAAACACCATATATTTT.

This rearrangement joins TRBV7-8 to TRBJ2-1; D ambiguous. Germline assignment: CDR1 SGHVS and CDR2 FQNEAQ. V was shortened by 1 base and J by 5 bases, with 9 bases between the two germline ends. The CDR3 totals 14 residues. The DNA for the CDR3 is TGTGCCAGCAGCTTAGATCGGGCTGACAATGAGCAGTTCTTC. It is translated as CASSLDRADNEQFF. Together with reference TRBV7-8 and TRBJ2-1, the CDR3 gives the full variable domain: GAGVSQSPRYKVAKRGQDVALRCDPISGHVSLFWYQQALGQGPEFLTYFQNEAQLDKSGLPSDRFFAERPEGSVSTLKIQRTQQEDSAVYLCASSLDRADNEQFFGPGTRLTVL.

This sequence joins TRBV6-5 and TRBJ2-7, with D possibly being TRBD2 (5 bases). This CDR3 region has 15 residues. Germline V CDR1 and CDR2: MNHEY, SVGAGI. The ends were cut back, 3 bases at V and 1 base at J, with 13 bases in the middle. DNA for the CDR3: TGTGCCAGCAGTTATTCGGACGGCGGGTCCTACGAGCAGTACTTC. Translating gives CASSYSDGGSYEQYF.

This clone was observed a handful of times. The genes are TRBV11-2 and TRBJ2-2; D might be TRBD2 (5 bases). Germline lookup yields CDR1 SGHAT and CDR2 FQNNGV. The CDR3 contains 14 residues. V was trimmed by 1 base and J by 6 bases, leaving 9 bases between them. CDR3 coding DNA: TGTGCCAGCAGCTTAGTTCCCGGGGCCGGGGAGCTGTTTTTT. It translates to CASSLVPGAGELFF.

The chain couples TRBV9 to TRBJ2-2, with 7 nucleotides matching TRBD2. This CDR3 has 16 amino acids. The V and J ends lost 4 bases and 6 bases, in that order; junction bases with no gene match: 12. Germline CDR1 and CDR2: SGDLS and YYNGEE. CDR3 in DNA: TGTGCCAGCAGCTCAGGCGTCCGGGAGGTTCCCGGGGAGCTGTTTTTT. It translates to CASSSGVREVPGELFF.

CDR3 residues: CASSLYQGTGELFF. In DNA, the CDR3 is TGTGCCAGCAGCCTATACCAGGGCACCGGGGAGCTGTTTTTT. The chain is built from TRBV7-3 and TRBJ2-2; D might be TRBD1 (5 bases). V was cut by 5 bases and J by 4 bases, with 11 bases left in between. The germline CDR1 and CDR2 sequences are SGHTA and FQGTGA. CDR3 length: 14 residues.

This chain connects TRBV28 to TRBJ1-2; maybe TRBD1 (5 bases). Deletions cut 6 bases from V and 4 bases from J, with 15 bases between. The CDR3 length is 14 residues. Germline V gene sequence: CDR1 MDHEN, CDR2 SYDVKM. The CDR3 reads CASRIPQGAYGYTF. The DNA of the CDR3 is TGTGCCAGCAGAATACCTCAGGGCGCCTATGGCTACACCTTC.

The genes are TRBV5-1 and TRBJ2-3; 7 bases align to TRBD1. This CDR3 contains 18 residues. Germline CDR1 and CDR2: SGHRS and YFSETQ. V gave up 2 bases and J gave up 2 bases; unmatched junction bases: 14. The DNA of the CDR3 is TGCGCCAGCAGCTTCCCTCCGACAGGGCCCTCCCTCACAGATACGCAGTATTTT. It translates to CASSFPPTGPSLTDTQYF. The complete variable domain, with remaining parts taken from reference TRBV5-1 and TRBJ2-3, reads KAGVTQTPRYLIKTRGQQVTLSCSPISGHRSVSWYQQTPGQGLQFLFEYFSETQRNKGNFPGRFSGRQFSNSRSEMNVSTLELGDSALYLCASSFPPTGPSLTDTQYFGPGTRLTVL.

The chain is built from TRBV5-4 and TRBJ2-7; 7 bases map to TRBD2. CDR3 size: 15 residues. The V and J ends lost 3 bases and 2 bases, in that order; junction bases with no gene match: 8. Germline loops: CDR1 SGHNT, CDR2 YYREEE (reference sequence). Written as DNA, the CDR3 is TGTGCCAGCAGCTCCCCCGCCCGGGGGGCCTACGAGCAGTACTTC. It yields the protein CASSSPARGAYEQYF. The variable domain in full, with the rest retrieved from reference TRBV5-4 and TRBJ2-7, is ETGVTQSPTHLIKTRGQQVTLRCSSQSGHNTVSWYQQALGQGPQFIFQYYREEENGRGNFPPRFSGLQFPNYSSELNVNALELDDSALYLCASSSPARGAYEQYFGPGTRLTVT.

This chain uses TRBV11-1 with TRBJ2-5, with D possibly called TRBD1 or TRBD2 (6 bases each). This CDR3 is 14 amino acids long. Per germline, CDR1 SGHAT and CDR2 FQDESV (reference sequence). V gave up 5 bases and J gave up 7 bases, with 17 bases separating them. CDR3 in DNA: TGTGCCAGCAGCCCCCCCGGGGGCCAGGGGACCCAGTACTTC. It encodes CASSPPGGQGTQYF.

The chain couples TRBV7-8 to TRBJ1-3, with 8 positions matching TRBD1. The CDR3 runs 18 residues. The germline CDR1 and CDR2 sequences are SGHVS and FQNEAQ. Unmatched junction bases numbered 8, after V lost 1 base and J lost 0 bases. CDR3 residues: CASSLVRVDRVSGNTIYF. The CDR3 bases are TGTGCCAGCAGCTTAGTTAGGGTGGACAGGGTCTCTGGAAACACCATATATTTT.

The rearrangement uses TRBV2 and TRBJ2-5; 9 positions agree with TRBD1. In germline, CDR1 is SNHLY, CDR2 FYNNEI. The V gene end was trimmed by 6 bases and the J gene end by 3 bases; junction bases not matched to a gene: 11. The CDR3 runs 16 residues. For the CDR3, the DNA is TGTGCCAGCAGCCGCGGGACAGGGCGGTTGGAAGAGACCCAGTACTTC. Amino acid sequence: CASSRGTGRLEETQYF.

Concerning this clone: The sample carries other DNA sequences with the same CDR3. The chain uses TRBV9 and TRBJ1-1; D remains unclear. Germline assignment: CDR1 SGDLS and CDR2 YYNGEE. The V and J ends lost 1 base and 1 base respectively, with 5 bases between them. The CDR3 runs 13 residues. CDR3 in DNA: TGTGCCAGCAGCGTATCGCCGAACACTGAAGCTTTCTTT. Translating gives CASSVSPNTEAFF. The variable domain in full, with the rest retrieved from reference TRBV9 and TRBJ1-1, is DSGVTQTPKHLITATGQRVTLRCSPRSGDLSVYWYQQSLDQGLQFLIQYYNGEERAKGNILERFSAQQFPDLHSELNLSSLELGDSALYFCASSVSPNTEAFFGQGTRLTVV.

This clone has only one observation. The V call is TRBV5-1, the J call TRBJ2-2; D is perhaps TRBD2 (6 bases). CDR1 SGHRS and CDR2 YFSETQ come from the germline V gene. V was trimmed by 4 bases and J by 6 bases, leaving 16 bases between them. The CDR3 loop spans 15 amino acids. Here the CDR3 reads CASSPAGPGPGELFF. The CDR3 DNA follows: TGCGCCAGCAGCCCGGCGGGGCCTGGGCCCGGGGAGCTGTTTTTT.

The chain uses TRBV5-4 and TRBJ2-6; possible D gene TRBD2, 5 bases. Germline assignment: CDR1 SGHNT and CDR2 YYREEE (reference sequence). The length of the CDR3 is 18 residues. V was pared by 2 bases and J by 1 base, with 16 bases between. This CDR3 is CASSLIGGIFSGANVLTF. The CDR3, as DNA: TGTGCCAGCAGCTTAATTGGAGGTATCTTTTCTGGGGCCAACGTCCTGACTTTC. Supplemented by reference TRBV5-4 and TRBJ2-6, the full variable domain reads ETGVTQSPTHLIKTRGQQVTLRCSSQSGHNTVSWYQQALGQGPQFIFQYYREEENGRGNFPPRFSGLQFPNYSSELNVNALELDDSALYLCASSLIGGIFSGANVLTFGAGSRLTVL.

This clone turned up a few times. CDR3 loop: CAISEGPLNTEAFF. CDR3 sequence (DNA): TGTGCCATCAGTGAGGGACCCCTGAACACTGAAGCTTTCTTT. J is TRBJ1-1 and V is TRBV10-3; D not resolved. This CDR3 has 14 residues. The V gene's germline CDR1 is ENHRY and CDR2 SYGVKD. Trimming left V 2 bases short and J 0 bases short, with 7 bases between.

The chain couples TRBV7-2 to TRBJ2-7, with D unresolved. Trimming stripped 2 bases from V and 6 bases from J, with 11 bases between. In germline, CDR1 is SGHTA, CDR2 FQGNSA. This CDR3 spans 13 amino acids. CDR3 in amino acids: CASSLRTPGEQYF. The CDR3 coding sequence is TGTGCCAGCAGCTTAAGAACCCCGGGCGAGCAGTACTTC.

In nucleotides, the CDR3 is TGCGCCAGCAGCCAAAGGGACAGGGGTTACGAGCAGTACTTC. Encoded protein: CASSQRDRGYEQYF. V and J are TRBV4-3 and TRBJ2-7, with 10 bases identical to TRBD1. The germline gives CDR1 LGHNA, CDR2 YSLEER. This CDR3 region has 14 residues. V gave up 2 bases and J gave up 4 bases; unmatched junction bases: 2.

The rearrangement uses TRBV28 and TRBJ2-1, with D unresolved. The CDR3 length is 13 residues. CDR1 and CDR2 from the germline V gene are MDHEN and SYDVKM. V was shortened by 6 bases and J by 7 bases, with 13 bases between the two germline ends. In DNA form, the CDR3 reads TGTGCCAGCAGACCCCCGGCGGCTAATGAGCAGTTCTTC. Translating gives CASRPPAANEQFF. Drawing the rest from reference TRBV28 and TRBJ2-1, the complete variable domain is DVKVTQSSRYLVKRTGEKVFLECVQDMDHENMFWYRQDPGLGLRLIYFSYDVKMKEKGDIPEGYSVSREKKERFSLILESASTNQTSMYLCASRPPAANEQFFGPGTRLTVL.

The chain employs TRBV28 and TRBJ1-5; D uncertain. Germline CDR1 reads MDHEN; CDR2 reads SYDVKM. This CDR3 spans 12 amino acids. V lost 10 bases to trimming and J lost 1 base, with 8 bases between them. CDR3 region: CATRGSNQPQHF. The CDR3, as DNA: TGTGCCACTCGTGGGAGCAATCAGCCCCAGCATTTT.

V usage is TRBV5-1 and J usage is TRBJ2-5; 11 bases match TRBD2. The V gene's germline CDR1 is SGHRS and CDR2 YFSETQ. The V and J ends lost 4 bases and 4 bases, in that order; junction bases with no gene match: 9. CDR3 size: 16 residues. This CDR3 is CASSLAIAGGRETQYF. The CDR3 DNA reads as TGCGCCAGCAGCCTCGCGATAGCGGGAGGGCGAGAGACCCAGTACTTC.

The chain combines TRBV2 with TRBJ1-1, with a tentative D call TRBD1 (5 bases). V lost 7 bases and J lost 5, with 14 bases in between. This CDR3 spans 13 amino acids. Germline values: CDR1 SNHLY, CDR2 FYNNEI. The chain's CDR3 is CASTPRRGTEAFF. CDR3 coding DNA: TGTGCCAGCACCCCCAGGAGGGGAACTGAAGCTTTCTTT.

The chain is built from TRBV28 and TRBJ2-7, with a possible D match to TRBD2 (5 bases). Trimming took 6 bases from V and 3 from J, leaving 18 bases between them. Germline V lookup: CDR1 MDHEN, CDR2 SYDVKM. The length of the CDR3 is 15 residues. CDR3 nucleotides: TGTGCCAGCAGGACACGGGATGCACCTAACTACGAGCAGTACTTC. It is translated as CASRTRDAPNYEQYF. The full variable domain, in which reference TRBV28 and TRBJ2-7 provide the parts outside the CDR3, is DVKVTQSSRYLVKRTGEKVFLECVQDMDHENMFWYRQDPGLGLRLIYFSYDVKMKEKGDIPEGYSVSREKKERFSLILESASTNQTSMYLCASRTRDAPNYEQYFGPGTRLTVT.

The V gene is TRBV18, the J gene TRBJ1-2; D perhaps matches TRBD1 (5 bases). The V and J ends lost 3 bases and 2 bases respectively, with 7 bases between them. Per the germline V gene, CDR1 is KGHSH and CDR2 is LQKENI. This CDR3 comprises 13 residues. The chain's CDR3 is CASSPDKNYGYTF. The CDR3 DNA reads as TGTGCCAGCTCACCGGACAAAAACTATGGCTACACCTTC.

The J gene is TRBJ2-7, the V gene TRBV7-2; tentative D call: TRBD2 (5 bases). From germline, CDR1 is SGHTA and CDR2 FQGNSA. This CDR3 has 13 amino acids. V lost 3 bases and J 3 bases, leaving 9 bases between the germline ends. The CDR3 loop is CASSFGIVYEQYF. For the CDR3, the DNA is TGTGCCAGCAGCTTCGGGATAGTCTACGAGCAGTACTTC.